This TCR beta chain was captured in a study of OX40 agonist ivuxolimab in advanced cancers. The method was immunoSEQ multiplex PCR; TCRdb's version includes in-frame clones alone and lacks a portion of them. The table shows 35,000 to 40,000 clones, with about three quarters occurring only once. The V gene end was trimmed by 5 bases and the J gene end by 8 bases; junction bases not matched to a gene: 5. The length of the CDR3 is 14 residues. Germline V gives CDR1 SEHNR, CDR2 FQNEAQ (reference sequence). The clonotype was recovered from an adult with an advanced solid tumor such as melanoma, head and neck, liver or kidney cancer. This sample comprised CD4+ or CD8+ T cells sorted from blood, obtained in a trial of the OX40 agonist ivuxolimab. The chain links TRBV7-9 to TRBJ1-4; 10 bases are shared with TRBD1. In nucleotides, the CDR3 is TGTGCCAGCAGCCAGGGACAGGGGAGGGAAAAACTGTTTTTT. Translation: CASSQGQGREKLFF.